The present entry profiles one T cell receptor (beta chain) with its context. The V end was cut by 7 bases, the J end by 1 base, with 11 bases between. Germline CDR1 LNHDA, CDR2 SQIVND (reference sequence). This CDR3 is 14 amino acids long. Original processing notes: Amplifying reference gene primers gave estimates of nucleated cell counts. Here immunoSEQ multiplex PCR was the method, and the copy in TCRdb shows in-frame clones only, minus some. The DNA gave D and trimming, while V, J and clone size come from that table. The table has approximately 82,000 clones, around four fifths seen once. The entry originates in a study of blood T cell repertoires in COVID-19. About the study: PBMCs, B-cell-depleted T cells, or T cells provided the cDNA or gDNA that made up the material.

The sequence came from a woman in her sixties or seventies with active or convalescent COVID-19. The chain recombines TRBV19 with TRBJ1-5; unclear D gene. Specimen: peripheral blood. CDR3 sequence reads: CASTRRESNQPQHF. DNA of the CDR3: TGTGCCAGTACTAGAAGGGAGAGCAATCAGCCCCAGCATTTT.